Each of the 7 T cell receptor beta chains below was sequenced from the same sample in a study of STAT3 mutations in large granular lymphocyte leukemia. These receptors have no known antigen. Study-level points and caveats: In T-cell large granular lymphocyte leukemia, about half of patients showed multiple immunodominant subclonotypes.

Clones were read by immunoSEQ multiplex PCR, and TCRdb kept only the in-frame ones, dropping some. In the table there are tens of thousands of clones, around 80% of which are singletons. Sequenced input: PBMCs. The receptors were gathered from a human donor with T large granular lymphocyte leukemia. Some clones in this sample may be carry-over from other donors' samples.

The V gene is TRBV19, the J gene TRBJ2-3; D may match TRBD1 or TRBD2 (5 bases each). This CDR3 is 13 amino acids long. Germline V gives CDR1 LNHDA, CDR2 SQIVND (reference sequence). Trimming removed 8 bases at V and 3 bases at J, with 12 bases between. The CDR3 bases are TGTGCCAGTGGGGGAGTGGCGACAGATACGCAGTATTTT. Amino acid sequence: CASGGVATDTQYF.

The chain joins TRBV4-2 to TRBJ2-7; 9 bases line up with TRBD2. The ends lost 6 bases at V and 4 bases at J; junction bases unmatched: 4. Germline CDR1 LGHNA, CDR2 YNFKEQ. The CDR3 spans 13 residues. The CDR3 loop is CASRRGGEYEQYF. In nucleotides, the CDR3 is TGTGCCAGCAGGCGGGGGGGAGAATACGAGCAGTACTTC.

The chain links TRBV18 to TRBJ1-1, with D possibly matching TRBD1 (6 bases). CDR3 length equals 15 residues. CDR1 is KGHSH and CDR2 is LQKENI in the germline V gene. The V gene lost 3 bases and the J gene lost 0 bases, with 11 bases spanning the gap. The CDR3 region has the DNA TGTGCCAGCTCACCCGGACAGCGAATGAACACTGAAGCTTTCTTT. Translation: CASSPGQRMNTEAFF.

This clone appeared a single time. This chain joins TRBV6-1 and TRBJ1-5, with D hard to call. This CDR3 is 13 amino acids long. CDR1 and CDR2 (germline): MNHNS, SASEGT. V was cut by 2 bases and J by 1 base, with 3 bases left in between. CDR3 in amino acids: CASSELSNQPQHF. The CDR3 DNA reads TGTGCCAGCAGTGAACTAAGCAATCAGCCCCAGCATTTT.

V and J are TRBV19 and TRBJ2-5; perhaps TRBD1 as D (6 bases). Trimming shortened V by 5 bases and J by 4 bases, and 11 bases separated the two germline ends. The CDR3 consists of 13 residues. Germline V gives CDR1 LNHDA, CDR2 SQIVND (reference sequence). Here the CDR3 reads CASSAGAGETQYF. The CDR3, as DNA: TGTGCCAGTAGTGCAGGGGCGGGAGAGACCCAGTACTTC.

The chain recombines TRBV11-2 with TRBJ1-6, with 7 bases matching TRBD1. Germline CDR1 and CDR2: SGHAT and FQNNGV. The CDR3 sequence is 15 residues long. The junction had 8 bases not matched to a gene; V was cut back by 5 bases and J by 7 bases. The CDR3 DNA reads as TGTGCCAGCAGCCTATACCTAGGGGGCAATTCACCCCTCCACTTT. It translates to CASSLYLGGNSPLHF.

This chain connects TRBV4-1 to TRBJ1-1; D may be TRBD1 (5 bases). The CDR3 consists of 13 residues. V gave up 6 bases and J gave up 1 base, with 9 bases separating them. CDR1 MGHRA and CDR2 YSYEKL come from the germline V gene. CDR3: CASRQGWNTEAFF. The CDR3 region has the DNA TGCGCCAGCAGGCAGGGATGGAACACTGAAGCTTTCTTT.